The T cell receptor (beta chain) under discussion was sequenced for a study of cytomegalovirus exposure and HLA in healthy donors. Across the study: Early released data comprised about 90 million unique TCRs from HLA-typed donors.

Study results and caveats: TCR sequences were mostly rare, though some public TCRs occurred in many donors. It was reportedly the case that the classifier diagnosed cytomegalovirus status with high specificity and sensitivity.

Concerning this clone itself: Its antigen is unknown.

The PCR employed 60 Vbeta primers together with 13 Jbeta primers. Profiling relied on immunoSEQ multiplex PCR, and the TCRdb table lists in-frame clones only, not all of them. The profile shows some 66,000 clones, roughly 80% of them singletons. The trim removed 6 bases at V and 2 bases at J, leaving 6 bases unmatched. The CDR3 is made up of 15 amino acids. Per the germline V gene, CDR1 is LNHDA and CDR2 is SQIVND (reference sequence). What was sequenced was PBMCs. The chain uses TRBV19 and TRBJ2-2; 7 bases agree with TRBD1. This clonotype was sampled from a man between 60 and 75 years old in good health and CMV-seropositive. The CDR3 sequence is CASRPGTVNTGELFF. The CDR3 coding sequence is TGTGCCAGTAGACCCGGGACAGTTAACACCGGGGAGCTGTTTTTT. Full variable domain (outside the CDR3, taken from reference TRBV19 and TRBJ2-2): DGGITQSPKYLFRKEGQNVTLSCEQNLNHDAMYWYRQDPGQGLRLIYYSQIVNDFQKGDIAEGYSVSREKKESFPLTVTSAQKNPTAFYLCASRPGTVNTGELFFGEGSRLTVL.